This TCR beta chain is from a study of blood T cell repertoires in COVID-19. The germline V gene has CDR1 SGHTS and CDR2 YDEGEE. The V gene end was trimmed by 1 base and the J gene end by 9 bases; junction bases not matched to a gene: 12. CDR3 length: 16 residues. This clone was counted a few times. TCRdb's table, derived via immunoSEQ multiplex PCR, lists solely in-frame clones and lacks some. Of 110,000 to 150,000 clones listed, roughly three quarters were seen once; the top ten hold roughly 4.5%. This receptor was identified in a man aged 60 to 75 with acute or convalescent COVID-19. The rearrangement uses TRBV5-8 and TRBJ2-1; 8 nucleotides agree with TRBD1. The specimen sequenced was peripheral blood. CDR3 region: CASSLSTGVTGIEQFF. The CDR3, as DNA: TGTGCCAGCAGCTTGTCGACAGGGGTAACTGGCATTGAGCAGTTCTTC.